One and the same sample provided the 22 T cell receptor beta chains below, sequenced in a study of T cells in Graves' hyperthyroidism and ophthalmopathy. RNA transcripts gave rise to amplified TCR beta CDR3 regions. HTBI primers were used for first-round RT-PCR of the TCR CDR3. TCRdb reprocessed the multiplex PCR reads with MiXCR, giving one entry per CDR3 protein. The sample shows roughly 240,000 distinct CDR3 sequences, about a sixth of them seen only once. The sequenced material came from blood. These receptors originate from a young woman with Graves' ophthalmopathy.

DNA for the CDR3: TGTGCCAGCAACCCAACGGTGAGGACTAGCGGGGGGGCTGGGAATGAGCAGTTCTTC. It yields the protein CASNPTVRTSGGAGNEQFF. V usage is TRBV28 and J usage is TRBJ2-1; 15 bases fit TRBD2. V shed 7 bases and J 7 bases; nucleotides not matched to a gene: 17. Germline V gives CDR1 MDHEN, CDR2 SYDVKM. The CDR3 spans 19 residues.

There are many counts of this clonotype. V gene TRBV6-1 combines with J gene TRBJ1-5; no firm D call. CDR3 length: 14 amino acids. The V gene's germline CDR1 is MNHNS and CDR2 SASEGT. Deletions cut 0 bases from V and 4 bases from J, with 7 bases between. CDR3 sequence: CASSEAVINQPQHF. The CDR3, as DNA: TGTGCCAGCAGTGAAGCTGTAATTAATCAGCCCCAGCATTTT.

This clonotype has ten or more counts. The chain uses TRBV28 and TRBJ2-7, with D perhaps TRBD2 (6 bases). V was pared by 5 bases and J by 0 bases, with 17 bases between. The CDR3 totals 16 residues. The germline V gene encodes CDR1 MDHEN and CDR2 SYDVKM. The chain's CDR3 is CASSLSVAGSSYEQYF. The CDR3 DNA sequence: TGTGCCAGCAGTCTATCCGTGGCGGGAAGCTCCTACGAGCAGTACTTC.

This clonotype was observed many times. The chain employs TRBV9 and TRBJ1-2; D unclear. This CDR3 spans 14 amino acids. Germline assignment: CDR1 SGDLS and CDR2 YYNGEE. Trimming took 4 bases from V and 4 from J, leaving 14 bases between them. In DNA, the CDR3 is TGTGCCAGCAGCTCCGGGCGCCACGCCTATGGCTACACCTTC. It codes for CASSSGRHAYGYTF.

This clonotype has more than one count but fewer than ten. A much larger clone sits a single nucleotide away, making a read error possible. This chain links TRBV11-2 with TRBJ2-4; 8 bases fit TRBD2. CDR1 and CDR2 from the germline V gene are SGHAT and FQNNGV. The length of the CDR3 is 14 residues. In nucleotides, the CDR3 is TGTGCCGGCAGCTTAGCTACGGGGGGGAACATTCAGTACTTC. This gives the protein CAGSLATGGNIQYF.

The CDR3 DNA reads TGCAGCGGCAGACAGGGGGCGAGCACCGGGGAGCTGTTTTTT. Amino acid sequence: CSGRQGASTGELFF. The chain has TRBV29-1 and TRBJ2-2; 10 nucleotides align to TRBD1. The CDR3 runs 14 residues. V lost 7 bases to trimming and J lost 4 bases; unmatched junction nucleotides: 6. The germline V gene encodes CDR1 SQVTM and CDR2 ANQGSEA.

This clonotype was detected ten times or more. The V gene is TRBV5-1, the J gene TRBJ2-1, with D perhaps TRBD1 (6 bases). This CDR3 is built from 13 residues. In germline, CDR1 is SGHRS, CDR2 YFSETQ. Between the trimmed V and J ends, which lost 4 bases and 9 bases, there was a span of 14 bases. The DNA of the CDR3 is TGCGCCAGCAGCCGCCAACTGGGGGCTGAGCAGTTCTTC. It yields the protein CASSRQLGAEQFF. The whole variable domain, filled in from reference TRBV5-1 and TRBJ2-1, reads KAGVTQTPRYLIKTRGQQVTLSCSPISGHRSVSWYQQTPGQGLQFLFEYFSETQRNKGNFPGRFSGRQFSNSRSEMNVSTLELGDSALYLCASSRQLGAEQFFGPGTRLTVL.

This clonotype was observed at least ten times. CDR3 DNA sequence: TGTGCCAGCAGTCCCACAGGGAAGGATGGCTACACCTTC. The encoded protein is CASSPTGKDGYTF. The rearrangement joins TRBV2 to TRBJ1-2; tentative D call: TRBD1 (6 bases). Germline assignment: CDR1 SNHLY and CDR2 FYNNEI. The length of the CDR3 is 13 residues. Trimming stripped 5 bases from V and 6 bases from J, with 13 bases between.

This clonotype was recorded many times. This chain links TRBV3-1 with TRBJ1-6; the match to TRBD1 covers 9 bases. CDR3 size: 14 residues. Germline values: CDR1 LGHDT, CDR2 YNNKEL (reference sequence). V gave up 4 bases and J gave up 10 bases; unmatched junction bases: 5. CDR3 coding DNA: TGTGCCAGCAGCCCGGACAGGGGTGAGTCACCCCTCCACTTT. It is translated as CASSPDRGESPLHF.

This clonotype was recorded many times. Here the CDR3 reads CASRKPGQVNEKLFF. The CDR3 region has the DNA TGTGCCAGCAGGAAACCCGGACAAGTTAATGAAAAACTGTTTTTT. The rearrangement uses TRBV6-1 and TRBJ1-4; weak D call: TRBD1 (5 bases). V was cut by 6 bases and J by 4 bases, with 15 bases left in between. This CDR3 has 15 amino acids. In germline, CDR1 is MNHNS, CDR2 SASEGT.

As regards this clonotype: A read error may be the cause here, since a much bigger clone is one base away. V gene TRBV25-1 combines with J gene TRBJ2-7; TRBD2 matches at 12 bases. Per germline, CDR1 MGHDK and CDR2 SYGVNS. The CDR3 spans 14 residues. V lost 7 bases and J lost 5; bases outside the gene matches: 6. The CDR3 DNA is TGTGCCAGCACCTTCAGACTAGCGGGAGACGAGCAGTACTTC. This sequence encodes CASTFRLAGDEQYF.

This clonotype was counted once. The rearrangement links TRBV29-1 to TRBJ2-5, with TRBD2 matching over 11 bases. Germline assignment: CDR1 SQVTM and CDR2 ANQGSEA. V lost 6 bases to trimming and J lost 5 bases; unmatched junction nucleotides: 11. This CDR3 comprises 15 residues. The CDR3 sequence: CSVSYPGLAGETQYF. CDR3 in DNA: TGCAGCGTCTCCTACCCCGGACTAGCGGGTGAGACCCAGTACTTC.

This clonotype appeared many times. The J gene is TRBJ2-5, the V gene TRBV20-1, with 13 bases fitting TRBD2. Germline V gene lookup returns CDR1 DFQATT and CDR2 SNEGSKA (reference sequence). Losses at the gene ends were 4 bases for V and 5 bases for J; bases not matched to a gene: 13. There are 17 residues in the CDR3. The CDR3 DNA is TGCAGTGCTAACCTCAAACCGGGACTAGCGGGGTCGGAGACCCAGTACTTC. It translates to CSANLKPGLAGSETQYF.

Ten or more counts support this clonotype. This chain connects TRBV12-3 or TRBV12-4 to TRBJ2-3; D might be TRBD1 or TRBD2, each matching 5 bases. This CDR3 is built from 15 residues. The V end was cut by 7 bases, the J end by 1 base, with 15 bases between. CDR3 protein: CASIAGSWGTDTQYF. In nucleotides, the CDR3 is TGTGCCAGCATCGCAGGGAGTTGGGGCACAGATACGCAGTATTTT.

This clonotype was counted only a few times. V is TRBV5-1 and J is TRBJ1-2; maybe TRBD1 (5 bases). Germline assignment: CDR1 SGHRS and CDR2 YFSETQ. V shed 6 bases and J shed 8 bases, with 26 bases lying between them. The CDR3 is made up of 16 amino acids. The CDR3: CASTSFQGPGSGGYTF. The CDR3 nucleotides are TGCGCCAGCACAAGTTTCCAGGGTCCGGGATCTGGGGGCTACACCTTC.

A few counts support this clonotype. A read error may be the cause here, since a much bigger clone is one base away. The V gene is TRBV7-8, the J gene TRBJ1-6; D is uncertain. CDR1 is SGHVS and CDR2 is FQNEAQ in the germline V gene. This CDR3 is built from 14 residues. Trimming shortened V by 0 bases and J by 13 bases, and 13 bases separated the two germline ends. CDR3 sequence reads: CASSLARERSPLHF. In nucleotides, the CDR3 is TGTGCCAGCAGCTTAGCCCGGGAGAGGAGTCCCCTCCACTTT. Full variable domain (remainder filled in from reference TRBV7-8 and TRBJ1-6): GAGVSQSPRYKVAKRGQDVALRCDPISGHVSLFWYQQALGQGPEFLTYFQNEAQLDKSGLPSDRFFAERPEGSVSTLKIQRTQQEDSAVYLCASSLARERSPLHFGNGTRLTVT.

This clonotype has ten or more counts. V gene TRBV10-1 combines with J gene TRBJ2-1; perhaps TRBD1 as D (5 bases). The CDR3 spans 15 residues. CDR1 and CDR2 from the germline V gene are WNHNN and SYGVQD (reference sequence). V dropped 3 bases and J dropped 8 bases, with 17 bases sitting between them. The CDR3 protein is CASSEARVDFDEQFF. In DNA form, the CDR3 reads TGCGCCAGCAGTGAAGCCAGGGTAGACTTCGATGAGCAGTTCTTC.

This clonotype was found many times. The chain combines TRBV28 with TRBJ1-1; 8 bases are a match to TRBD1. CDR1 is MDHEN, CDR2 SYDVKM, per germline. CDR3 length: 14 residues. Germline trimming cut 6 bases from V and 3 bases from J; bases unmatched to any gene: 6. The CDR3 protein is CASRRTGRDTEAFF. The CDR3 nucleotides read TGTGCCAGCAGGCGGACAGGGCGGGACACTGAAGCTTTCTTT. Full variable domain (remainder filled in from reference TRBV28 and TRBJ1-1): DVKVTQSSRYLVKRTGEKVFLECVQDMDHENMFWYRQDPGLGLRLIYFSYDVKMKEKGDIPEGYSVSREKKERFSLILESASTNQTSMYLCASRRTGRDTEAFFGQGTRLTVV.

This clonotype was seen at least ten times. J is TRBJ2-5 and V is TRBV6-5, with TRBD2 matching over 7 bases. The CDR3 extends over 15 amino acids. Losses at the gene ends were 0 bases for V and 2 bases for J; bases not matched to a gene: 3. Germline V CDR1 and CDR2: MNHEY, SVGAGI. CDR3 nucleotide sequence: TGTGCCAGCAGTTACTCACTAGCGAAACAAGAGACCCAGTACTTC. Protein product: CASSYSLAKQETQYF.

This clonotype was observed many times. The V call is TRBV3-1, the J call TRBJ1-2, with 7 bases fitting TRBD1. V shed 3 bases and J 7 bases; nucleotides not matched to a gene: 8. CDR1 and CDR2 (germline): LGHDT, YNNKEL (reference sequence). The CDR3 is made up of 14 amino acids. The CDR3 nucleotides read TGTGCCAGCAGCCACCAGGGGGGGGCAGGTGGCTACACCTTC. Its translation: CASSHQGGAGGYTF. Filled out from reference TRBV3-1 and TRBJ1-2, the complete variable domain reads DTAVSQTPKYLVTQMGNDKSIKCEQNLGHDTMYWYKQDSKKFLKIMFSYNNKELIINETVPNRFSPKSPDKAHLNLHINSLELGDSAVYFCASSHQGGAGGYTFGSGTRLTVV.

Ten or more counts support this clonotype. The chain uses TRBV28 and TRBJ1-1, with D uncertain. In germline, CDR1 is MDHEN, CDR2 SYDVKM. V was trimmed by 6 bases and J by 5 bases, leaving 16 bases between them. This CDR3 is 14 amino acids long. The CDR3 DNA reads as TGTGCCAGCAGCCAACTGGGAGGGAGGACTGAAGCTTTCTTT. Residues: CASSQLGGRTEAFF.

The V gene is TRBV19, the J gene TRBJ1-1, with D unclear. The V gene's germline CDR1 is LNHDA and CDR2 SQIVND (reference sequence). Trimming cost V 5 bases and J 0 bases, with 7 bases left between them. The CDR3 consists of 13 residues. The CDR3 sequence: CASSEFMNTEAFF. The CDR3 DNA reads TGTGCCAGTAGTGAGTTCATGAACACTGAAGCTTTCTTT.